The clone carrying this TCR beta chain occurred once. Its target is unknown. This sample stems from a study of OX40 agonist ivuxolimab in advanced cancers. Study-wide background: The dose-escalation group included hepatocellular carcinoma, melanoma, renal cell carcinoma and head and neck cancer. Earlier anti-PD-1, anti-PD-L1 or anti-CTLA-4 therapy was permitted; over 35% had received some.

Study conclusions and caveats: Researchers report that CD8+ T cells had, on average, more expanded clones than CD4+.

The table came from immunoSEQ multiplex PCR; TCRdb's copy has only in-frame clones and leaves some out. Of some 54,000 clones listed, 86% are singletons. Germline V CDR1 and CDR2: SQVTM, ANQGSEA. Trimming took off 3 bases at V and 8 bases at J, with 11 bases between the two ends. The CDR3 consists of 12 residues. This chain connects TRBV29-1 to TRBJ2-1; D tentatively reads TRBD1 or TRBD2 (5 bases each). The TCR sequence derives from an adult with an advanced solid tumor such as melanoma, head and neck, liver or kidney cancer. The sequencing here drew on CD4+ or CD8+ T cells sorted from blood, taken in a trial of the OX40 agonist ivuxolimab. This CDR3 is CSVDWDGDEQFF. The CDR3 coding sequence is TGCAGCGTTGATTGGGACGGAGATGAGCAGTTCTTC.